This T cell receptor beta chain is drawn from a study of blood T cell repertoires in COVID-19 (dated by TCRdb to the early 2020s). Regarding the complete study: Samples covering the acute and convalescent phases of COVID-19 were provided by collaborators in the United States, Italy and Spain. The prospective study material was composed of cDNA or gDNA derived from T cells, B-cell-depleted T cells, or PBMCs. HLA class I and class II types, where available, came from metadata supplied by the sample provider rather than from assay-based typing. Sample metadata almost always included a de-identified subject ID, COVID-19 status, age in years and sex. Deeply sampled blood TCRbeta repertoires from subjects exposed to, actively infected with, or recovered from COVID-19 were included in the dataset. The repertoires were made available in a free public database intended to serve as a resource for research on the immune response to SARS-CoV-2. Samples were obtained from the ongoing ImmuneRACE study (first 160 participants) and from 1,000 to 1,500 subjects provided by 6 global collaborators.

TCRbeta CDR3 regions were amplified from genomic DNA by means of the immunoSEQ Assay, a bias-controlled multiplex PCR. On the authors' methods: The number of nucleated cells in each sample was estimated by amplification of reference gene primers within the assay. To quantify the absolute abundance of each unique TCRbeta CDR3 rearrangement, sequence reads were collapsed and filtered. Productive Simpson clonality was computed per sample as the square root of Simpson's diversity index over productive rearrangements. Held by TCRdb, this immuneACCESS table contains in-frame sequences only and omits some clones. Under half of the omission traces to an unresolved V gene where checked; the cause of the rest is unknown. The DNA gave D and trimming, while V, J and clone size come from that table. The sample includes roughly 200,000 clones, with more than 70% observed a single time. 18% of the sample is taken by the ten largest.

V has 4 bases trimmed and J has 2 bases trimmed; junction bases matching no gene number 7. The CDR3, from cysteine to phenylalanine, totals 17 residues. Only the CDR3 part of the read is kept: 51 bases, read in frame from the first base. The germline V gene provides CDR1 SGHVS and CDR2 FQNEAQ. Concerning this clone itself: No cognate antigen has been identified for it. No per-base quality is available; no much larger clone lies one base away.

Beyond this particular receptor, the publication reports: Clinical and demographic metadata were provided uncurated, with the amount varying by source and participant.

In Seattle, one collaborating source enrolled patients while the infection was active and tracked those patients longitudinally over the course of disease. Each collaborating institution followed its own protocols to collect whole blood in K2EDTA tubes. Collaborator samples were shipped for TCRbeta analysis as frozen whole blood, isolated PBMCs, or DNA extracted from either sample type. The receptor chain draws on TRBV7-8 and TRBJ2-3; TRBD2 agrees with 12 junctional bases. The receptor's source is a person aged 65-85 years with COVID-19, enrolled during active disease. The source material was peripheral blood. The CDR3: CASSSRTSGAITDTQYF. The DNA sequence reads TGTGCCAGCAGCTCCCGGACTAGCGGGGCAATCACAGATACGCAGTATTTT.